The text below deals with one T cell receptor (beta chain). Antigen: not known. Germline V lookup: CDR1 SGHVT, CDR2 SQSDAQ. V lost 2 bases and J lost 1, with 9 bases in between. This CDR3 has 15 residues. CD45RA-negative memory and CD45RA+ naive subsets were split from the CD4+ cells. Assay: immunoSEQ multiplex PCR; the TCRdb copy retains only in-frame clones and omits some. Seen here are roughly 2,500,000 clones, 93% observed once, and the top ten hold 0.35% to 0.45%. The entry originates in a study of shared clonotypes between healthy human individuals. On the study more broadly: A few men and a couple of women, aged 18 to 49, were donors. For every donor, three CD4 naive, three CD4 memory, two CD8 naive and one CD8 memory plates were used. Study conclusions and caveats: In a few donors, about 5% of naive CD4 clonotypes appeared in common.

The chain is built from TRBV7-4 and TRBJ1-5, with unresolved D. The TCR sequence derives from a man aged 18 to 35 in good health. Some clones in this sample may be carry-over from other donors' samples. Sequencing was carried out using naive CD4+ T cells from PBMCs. The subset denotes: CD45RA+ positively selected. CDR3 protein: CASSLSWESNQPQHF. CDR3 sequence (DNA): TGTGCCAGCAGCTTATCGTGGGAGAGCAATCAGCCCCAGCATTTT.